The next 31 T cell receptor beta chains were all read from a single sample in a study of CXCR3-negative and CXCR3-positive naive CD8 T cells. 5' RACE with UMI labels generated the TRB cDNA libraries. One entry per CDR3 protein, without DNA, is what TCRdb gives after re-calling the 5' RACE reads. Reported are 85,000 to 120,000 distinct CDR3 sequences; the ten largest clones contain more than 0.35%. Overall study results and limits: Higher TRB CDR3 hydrophobicity marked CXCR3-positive naive cells relative to CXCR3-negative naive cells.

No antigen has been assigned to these receptors. Sequencing was performed on naive CXCR3+ CD8+ T cells from blood. Subset denoted: CD45RO-CCR7+CD27+CD95- naive CD8+ T cells expressing CXCR3 (TNR3+). The receptors shown here come from a human donor in good health. Some clones in this sample may be carry-over from other donors' samples.

The chain couples TRBV20-1 to TRBJ1-6; TCRdb indicates TRBD1, and absent DNA this call remains unverified. The CDR3 is made up of 17 amino acids. The germline gives CDR1 DFQATT, CDR2 SNEGSKA (reference sequence). This CDR3 is CSARVGGSYSYNSPLHF.

The gene calls are TRBV20-1 and TRBJ2-1; TCRdb names TRBD2, which stays unverified in the absence of DNA. Germline CDR1 reads DFQATT; CDR2 reads SNEGSKA (reference sequence). The CDR3 is made up of 15 amino acids. The chain's CDR3 is CSARPLAGGINEQFF.

The rearrangement uses TRBV7-2 and TRBJ2-1; absent DNA, TCRdb's TRBD2 call cannot be checked. CDR1 is SGHTA, CDR2 FQGNSA, per germline. CDR3 size: 15 residues. The CDR3 here is CASSTIAGTYNEQFF. The whole variable domain, filled in from reference TRBV7-2 and TRBJ2-1, reads GAGVSQSPSNKVTEKGKDVELRCDPISGHTALYWYRQSLGQGLEFLIYFQGNSAPDKSGLPSDRFSAERTGGSVSTLTIQRTQQEDSAVYLCASSTIAGTYNEQFFGPGTRLTVL.

This chain's CDR3 is CASSLSSDNEQFF. The J gene is TRBJ2-1, the V gene TRBV7-3. The CDR3 covers 13 residues. Germline V gene sequence: CDR1 SGHTA, CDR2 FQGTGA.

The V and J genes are TRBV13 and TRBJ2-3. This CDR3 comprises 14 residues. Germline loops: CDR1 PRHDT, CDR2 FYEKMQ (reference sequence). The CDR3 sequence is CASSFLGSTDTQYF.

The chain employs TRBV10-3 and TRBJ1-5. Germline lookup yields CDR1 ENHRY and CDR2 SYGVKD. The CDR3 has 15 amino acids. The CDR3 reads CAISDPRETNQPQHF.

The V gene is TRBV20-1, the J gene TRBJ2-1. There are 13 residues in the CDR3. Germline V gene lookup returns CDR1 DFQATT and CDR2 SNEGSKA (reference sequence). CDR3 residues: CSATEGPYNEQFF.

The chain employs TRBV28 and TRBJ2-2; lacking DNA, the TRBD2 call made by TCRdb goes unchecked. CDR3 length: 11 amino acids. In germline, CDR1 is MDHEN, CDR2 SYDVKM. CDR3 residues: CASSAGGELFF.

The J gene is TRBJ2-1, the V gene TRBV5-5; TCRdb's D call, TRBD1, is unchecked because there is no DNA. Germline V gives CDR1 SGHKS, CDR2 YYEKEE (reference sequence). The CDR3 sequence is 14 residues long. The chain's CDR3 is CASSFGQGGYEQFF.

The CDR3 sequence: CATSRALIPTSGRGETQYF. The rearrangement joins TRBV15 to TRBJ2-5; there is no DNA to check the TCRdb D call of TRBD2. CDR1 is LNHNV, CDR2 YYDKDF, per germline (reference sequence). The CDR3 runs to 19 residues. Full variable domain (missing parts from reference TRBV15 and TRBJ2-5): DAMVIQNPRYQVTQFGKPVTLSCSQTLNHNVMYWYQQKSSQAPKLLFHYYDKDFNNEADTPDNFQSRRPNTSFCFLDIRSPGLGDTAMYLCATSRALIPTSGRGETQYFGPGTRLLVL.

V and J are TRBV6-5 and TRBJ2-7. CDR1 MNHEY and CDR2 SVGAGI come from the germline V gene. The CDR3 spans 14 residues. The CDR3 loop is CASSYSSGTYEQYF.

The chain is built from TRBV20-1 and TRBJ2-6. Germline V gives CDR1 DFQATT, CDR2 SNEGSKA (reference sequence). The CDR3 loop spans 18 amino acids. CDR3 sequence: CSARYSSLGSSGANVLTF.

The genes are TRBV18 and TRBJ1-1. CDR3 length: 13 residues. Germline V lookup: CDR1 KGHSH, CDR2 LQKENI. CDR3 region: CASSPGPNTEAFF. Full variable domain (rest looked up from reference TRBV18 and TRBJ1-1): NAGVMQNPRHLVRRRGQEARLRCSPMKGHSHVYWYRQLPEEGLKFMVYLQKENIIDESGMPKERFSAEFPKEGPSILRIQQVVRGDSAAYFCASSPGPNTEAFFGQGTRLTVV.

The chain has TRBV7-9 and TRBJ2-7. Germline CDR1 SEHNR, CDR2 FQNEAQ (reference sequence). CDR3 length equals 14 residues. The CDR3 protein is CASSFRSTPYEQYF.

This chain links TRBV25-1 with TRBJ1-3. CDR3 size: 16 residues. In germline, CDR1 is MGHDK, CDR2 SYGVNS. CDR3 sequence reads: CASSESADYSGNTIYF.

CDR3: CASSSGVANYGYTF. This chain connects TRBV27 to TRBJ1-2; there is no DNA to check the TCRdb D call of TRBD1. This CDR3 is built from 14 residues. CDR1 is MNHEY and CDR2 is SMNVEV in the germline V gene (reference sequence).

The chain carries TRBV4-3 and TRBJ2-3; checking the TCRdb D call of TRBD2 is not possible without DNA. Germline CDR1 and CDR2: LGHNA and YSLEER. The CDR3 is 17 amino acids. The CDR3 sequence: CASSQAIQAGDTDTQYF.

The rearrangement joins TRBV7-9 to TRBJ2-7. The CDR3 totals 14 residues. CDR1 SEHNR and CDR2 FQNEAQ come from the germline V gene (reference sequence). The CDR3 protein is CASSPSNDLYEQYF.

This rearrangement joins TRBV6-5 to TRBJ2-3; TCRdb lists TRBD2, though no DNA is available to test this call. The germline V gene encodes CDR1 MNHEY and CDR2 SVGAGI. CDR3 length: 15 amino acids. CDR3 in amino acids: CASTPSGGTTDTQYF.

The chain employs TRBV6-5 and TRBJ2-3; TCRdb's assignment of TRBD1 cannot be checked, as there is no DNA. CDR1 MNHEY and CDR2 SVGAGI come from the germline V gene. The CDR3 is made up of 15 amino acids. The CDR3 loop is CASSPREISTDTQYF.

The rearrangement joins TRBV28 to TRBJ2-7; with no DNA, the TCRdb D assignment of TRBD2 cannot be verified. Germline CDR1 reads MDHEN; CDR2 reads SYDVKM. CDR3 length: 18 residues. The CDR3: CASSLVFSARGLTYEQYF.

This chain uses TRBV29-1 with TRBJ2-3; the TCRdb call, TRBD1, lacks DNA for checking. The V gene's germline CDR1 is SQVTM and CDR2 ANQGSEA. The CDR3 is 14 amino acids. CDR3 loop: CSVEGTGTPDTQYF.

V gene TRBV4-3 combines with J gene TRBJ2-7. The CDR3 is made up of 16 amino acids. Germline V gives CDR1 LGHNA, CDR2 YSLEER. CDR3 region: CASSQDRAATTYEQYF.

This rearrangement joins TRBV7-3 to TRBJ2-1; TCRdb reports TRBD1, a call that lacks DNA to check it against. The CDR3 totals 14 residues. Germline values: CDR1 SGHTA, CDR2 FQGTGA. The chain's CDR3 is CASSLAGDHNEQFF.

The V call is TRBV4-3, the J call TRBJ2-1; TCRdb's D call of TRBD1 is untestable without DNA. CDR1 LGHNA and CDR2 YSLEER come from the germline V gene. The CDR3 runs to 13 residues. CDR3 protein: CASSPGQYNEQFF.

The rearrangement joins TRBV7-3 to TRBJ1-1. The CDR3 has 13 amino acids. CDR1 and CDR2 from the germline V gene are SGHTA and FQGTGA. CDR3 in amino acids: CASSWQGGTEAFF.

The chain is built from TRBV7-9 and TRBJ2-2. CDR1 is SEHNR and CDR2 is FQNEAQ in the germline V gene (reference sequence). This CDR3 has 13 amino acids. The CDR3 loop reads CASSPIFMGELFF.

The gene calls are TRBV7-6 and TRBJ2-7; no DNA is available, so the TRBD1 call from TCRdb remains unchecked. CDR1 is SGHVS, CDR2 FNYEAQ, per germline. The CDR3 has 14 residues. This chain's CDR3 is CASSPRDGHYEQYF.

V usage is TRBV2 and J usage is TRBJ2-2; lacking DNA, the TRBD1 call made by TCRdb goes unchecked. The length of the CDR3 is 16 residues. Germline lookup yields CDR1 SNHLY and CDR2 FYNNEI. The CDR3 here is CASNPAGGFNTGELFF.

The J gene is TRBJ1-1, the V gene TRBV5-1; TCRdb selects TRBD1, and the lack of DNA leaves this call unchecked. The CDR3 sequence is 15 residues long. Germline V gives CDR1 SGHRS, CDR2 YFSETQ. The CDR3 spells CASSLIWGANTEAFF.

The J gene is TRBJ2-4, the V gene TRBV12-3 or TRBV12-4; without DNA, the TCRdb call of TRBD1 cannot be checked. CDR3 size: 12 residues. This chain's CDR3 is CASRQGANIQYF.